This TCR beta chain originates from a study of T cells in localized non-small cell lung cancer. Study findings and constraints: Of the top 100 tumor clones, median around 60 were in adjacent lung, about 30 among its top 100.

The method was immunoSEQ multiplex PCR; TCRdb's version includes in-frame clones alone and lacks a portion of them. The sample yields tens of thousands of clones, roughly 90% seen once. The CDR3 runs to 16 residues. Per the germline V gene, CDR1 is MNHEY and CDR2 is SMNVEV (reference sequence). Trimming took 5 bases from V and 1 from J; bases not matched to a gene: 7. Concerning this clone: Its cognate antigen is unknown.

The origin of this receptor is a man between 40 and 75 years old with stage III lung adenocarcinoma. This sequence joins TRBV27 and TRBJ2-3; 9 nucleotides line up with TRBD2. This sample comprised peripheral blood mononuclear cells, obtained before any cancer treatment. The CDR3 sequence: CASSLGRGGRTDTQYF. The CDR3 DNA sequence: TGTGCCAGCAGTCTAGGGCGGGGGGGCCGCACAGATACGCAGTATTTT.